The sequence of this T cell receptor (beta chain) was determined in a study of blood T cell repertoires in COVID-19. Study-wide background: From the United States, Italy and Spain came samples of acute and convalescent COVID-19. T cells, B-cell-depleted T cells, or PBMCs supplied cDNA or gDNA.

Authors' processing steps: It was from reference gene primer amplification that nucleated cell counts were estimated. This table comes from immunoSEQ multiplex PCR, and its TCRdb copy is limited to in-frame clones, with some not included. The V and J calls and the clone size are those of that table, but D and trimming were determined from the DNA. The sample yields 150,000 to 200,000 clones, 80% to 90% seen once. The CDR3 loop spans 15 amino acids. Germline V CDR1 and CDR2: SGHTA, FQGNSA. V was cut by 2 bases and J by 6 bases, with 16 bases left in between. This receptor was obtained from a man between 45 and 60 years old with active or convalescent COVID-19. This sequence joins TRBV7-2 and TRBJ1-2; D ambiguous. The sequencing sample was made of peripheral blood. CDR3 residues: CASSLLPVGSNGYTF. The DNA of the CDR3 is TGTGCCAGCAGCTTACTTCCGGTTGGTTCCAATGGCTACACCTTC.